Listed here is a single TCR beta chain. The data stem from a study of T-cell memory formation after mild COVID-19. Turning to the study itself: Clusters of TCRs were largely donor specific.

MiXCR, run by TCRdb on the 5' RACE reads, gives a single entry per CDR3 protein. The sample has around 430,000 distinct CDR3 sequences; about a sixth are singletons. Trimming removed 1 base from V and 3 bases from J, with 13 bases in between. The V gene's germline CDR1 is MNHNS and CDR2 SASEGT. The CDR3 loop spans 15 amino acids. The chain uses TRBV6-1 and TRBJ2-7; no definite D call. The TCR comes from a man younger than 30 who had mild COVID-19 (a few samples of this study predate the infection). Cell type and time point are not known. Sequenced: PBMCs or a T cell subset sorted from them (not recorded which). The CDR3 coding sequence is TGTGCCAGCAGTGAAGAGGCAGTCTATGTCTACGAGCAGTACTTC. Translating gives CASSEEAVYVYEQYF.